The rows below give T cell receptor beta chains drawn from one sample of a study of low-dose radiotherapy and immunotherapy resistance in tumors. Each CDR3 protein gets one entry after TCRdb re-called the reads with MiXCR. The sample lists tens of thousands of distinct CDR3 sequences; under 30% were seen once. The specimen comprised PBMCs, sampled before treatment. These receptors originate from a male donor with prostate cancer. CDR3s include the opening cysteine and the closing phenylalanine or tryptophan. D genes are given only for firm matches. The size entry is marked missing in some rows and otherwise reads once, few, many or a size class.

size	D	V	J	CDR3	DNA
many	-	TRBV7-8	TRBJ2-3	CASSLWVDTQYF	TGTGCCAGCAGCTTGTGGGTGGATACGCAGTATTTT
many	-	TRBV5-1	TRBJ2-1	CASSLDPSRMNEQFF	TGCGCCAGCAGCTTGGATCCTAGCCGTATGAATGAGCAGTTCTTC
many	TRBD1	TRBV5-1	TRBJ1-4	CASSLGQGAEKLFF	TGCGCCAGCAGCTTGGGACAGGGGGCTGAAAAACTGTTTTTT
-	TRBD1	TRBV5-6	TRBJ2-3	CASSRPGTGIDTQYF	TGTGCCAGCAGCCGTCCCGGGACAGGGATAGATACGCAGTATTTT
many	-	TRBV28	TRBJ2-1	CASSRPYRHEQFF	TGTGCCAGCAGTCGTCCCTACCGCCATGAGCAGTTCTTC
many	TRBD1	TRBV5-1	TRBJ1-1	CASSTRTGGDTEAFF	TGCGCCAGCAGCACCCGGACAGGGGGGGACACTGAAGCTTTCTTT
-	-	TRBV6-8	TRBJ2-7	CASSYSGTPHEQYF	TGTGCCAGCAGTTATTCCGGGACACCCCACGAGCAGTACTTC
many	TRBD1	TRBV7-2	TRBJ1-3	CASSSDRGTGNTIYF	TGTGCCAGCAGCTCAGACAGGGGCACTGGAAACACCATATATTTT
many	-	TRBV11-3	TRBJ2-3	CASSLDPPANTQYF	TGTGCCAGCAGCTTAGATCCGCCGGCTAATACGCAGTATTTT
many	-	TRBV20-1	TRBJ1-1	CSARDSGVGRGTEAFF	TGCAGTGCTAGAGATTCAGGAGTTGGGAGAGGGACTGAAGCTTTCTTT
many	-	TRBV14	TRBJ2-2	CASSKTIGAGELFF	TGTGCCAGCAGCAAGACCATCGGGGCCGGGGAGCTGTTTTTT
many	TRBD1	TRBV7-2	TRBJ2-7	CASGETGGHEQYF	TGTGCCAGCGGTGAGACAGGGGGCCACGAGCAGTACTTC
many	TRBD1	TRBV6-1	TRBJ2-6	CASKAQGMIGANVLTF	TGTGCCAGCAAGGCACAGGGGATGATAGGTGCCAACGTCCTGACTTTC
many	TRBD2	TRBV12-3/TRBV12-4	TRBJ2-7	CASSTTSGTYEQYF	TGTGCCAGCAGTACGACTAGCGGGACCTACGAGCAGTACTTC
many	-	TRBV12-3/TRBV12-4	TRBJ1-5	CASSPGLLWDSNQPQHF	TGTGCCAGCAGTCCCGGCCTATTGTGGGATAGCAATCAGCCCCAGCATTTT
-	-	TRBV7-9	TRBJ1-2	CASSLRQAFGYTF	TGTGCCAGCAGCCTTCGACAGGCTTTTGGCTACACCTTC
many	-	TRBV3-1	TRBJ1-1	CASSPGQSEAFF	TGTGCCAGCAGCCCGGGTCAGAGTGAAGCTTTCTTT
many	TRBD1	TRBV2	TRBJ1-2	CASRTTGTAVYGYTF	TGTGCCAGCAGGACTACCGGGACAGCAGTTTATGGCTACACCTTC
many	TRBD2	TRBV10-3	TRBJ2-5	CAISSGRDRETQYF	TGTGCCATCAGTAGCGGGAGGGATCGGGAGACCCAGTACTTC
many	-	TRBV28	TRBJ1-1	CASRQEGLTEAFF	TGTGCCAGCAGGCAAGAGGGACTCACTGAAGCTTTCTTT
-	TRBD1	TRBV2	TRBJ2-1	CASTRGEGAGNEQFF	TGTGCCAGCACGCGAGGAGAGGGGGCGGGCAATGAGCAGTTCTTC
few	TRBD1	TRBV5-1	TRBJ2-7	CASSNVDRGYEQYF	TGCGCCAGCTCCAATGTCGACAGGGGCTACGAGCAGTACTTC
many	TRBD2	TRBV7-2	TRBJ2-7	CASSLRTSGGGSSYEQYF	TGTGCCAGCAGCTTACGGACTAGCGGGGGGGGGAGCTCCTACGAGCAGTACTTC
-	TRBD2	TRBV7-2	TRBJ2-2	CASSLGPPGGFTGELFF	TGTGCCAGCAGCTTAGGTCCACCGGGAGGTTTCACCGGGGAGCTGTTTTTT
many	-	TRBV4-2	TRBJ2-7	CASSQDLGEWQYF	TGTGCCAGCAGCCAAGATTTGGGGGAGTGGCAGTACTTC
many	TRBD2	TRBV4-2	TRBJ2-3	CASNTGLATDTQYF	TGTGCCAGCAACACGGGACTAGCAACAGATACGCAGTATTTT
few	TRBD1	TRBV5-4	TRBJ2-2	CASSLQGGTGELFF	TGTGCCAGCAGCTTACAGGGGGGCACCGGGGAGCTGTTTTTT
many	-	TRBV10-3	TRBJ2-5	CAISETFGETQYF	TGTGCCATCAGTGAAACCTTTGGAGAGACCCAGTACTTC
many	TRBD2	TRBV7-2	TRBJ2-1	CASTPTSGSSEQFF	TGTGCCAGCACCCCGACTAGCGGGAGCAGTGAGCAGTTCTTC
-	-	TRBV5-1	TRBJ2-6	CASSLGVSSGANVLTF	TGCGCCAGCAGCTTGGGTGTAAGCTCTGGGGCCAACGTCCTGACTTTC
many	TRBD1	TRBV3-1	TRBJ1-5	CASSHDRGINQPQHF	TGTGCCAGCAGCCACGACAGGGGAATAAATCAGCCCCAGCATTTT
many	-	TRBV15	TRBJ1-3	CATSSRRVSGNTIYF	TGTGCCACCAGCTCGAGACGGGTCTCTGGAAACACCATATATTTT
medium-sized	-	TRBV29-1	TRBJ2-1	CSTKSGTTYNEQFF	TGCAGCACTAAATCCGGGACGACGTACAATGAGCAGTTCTTC